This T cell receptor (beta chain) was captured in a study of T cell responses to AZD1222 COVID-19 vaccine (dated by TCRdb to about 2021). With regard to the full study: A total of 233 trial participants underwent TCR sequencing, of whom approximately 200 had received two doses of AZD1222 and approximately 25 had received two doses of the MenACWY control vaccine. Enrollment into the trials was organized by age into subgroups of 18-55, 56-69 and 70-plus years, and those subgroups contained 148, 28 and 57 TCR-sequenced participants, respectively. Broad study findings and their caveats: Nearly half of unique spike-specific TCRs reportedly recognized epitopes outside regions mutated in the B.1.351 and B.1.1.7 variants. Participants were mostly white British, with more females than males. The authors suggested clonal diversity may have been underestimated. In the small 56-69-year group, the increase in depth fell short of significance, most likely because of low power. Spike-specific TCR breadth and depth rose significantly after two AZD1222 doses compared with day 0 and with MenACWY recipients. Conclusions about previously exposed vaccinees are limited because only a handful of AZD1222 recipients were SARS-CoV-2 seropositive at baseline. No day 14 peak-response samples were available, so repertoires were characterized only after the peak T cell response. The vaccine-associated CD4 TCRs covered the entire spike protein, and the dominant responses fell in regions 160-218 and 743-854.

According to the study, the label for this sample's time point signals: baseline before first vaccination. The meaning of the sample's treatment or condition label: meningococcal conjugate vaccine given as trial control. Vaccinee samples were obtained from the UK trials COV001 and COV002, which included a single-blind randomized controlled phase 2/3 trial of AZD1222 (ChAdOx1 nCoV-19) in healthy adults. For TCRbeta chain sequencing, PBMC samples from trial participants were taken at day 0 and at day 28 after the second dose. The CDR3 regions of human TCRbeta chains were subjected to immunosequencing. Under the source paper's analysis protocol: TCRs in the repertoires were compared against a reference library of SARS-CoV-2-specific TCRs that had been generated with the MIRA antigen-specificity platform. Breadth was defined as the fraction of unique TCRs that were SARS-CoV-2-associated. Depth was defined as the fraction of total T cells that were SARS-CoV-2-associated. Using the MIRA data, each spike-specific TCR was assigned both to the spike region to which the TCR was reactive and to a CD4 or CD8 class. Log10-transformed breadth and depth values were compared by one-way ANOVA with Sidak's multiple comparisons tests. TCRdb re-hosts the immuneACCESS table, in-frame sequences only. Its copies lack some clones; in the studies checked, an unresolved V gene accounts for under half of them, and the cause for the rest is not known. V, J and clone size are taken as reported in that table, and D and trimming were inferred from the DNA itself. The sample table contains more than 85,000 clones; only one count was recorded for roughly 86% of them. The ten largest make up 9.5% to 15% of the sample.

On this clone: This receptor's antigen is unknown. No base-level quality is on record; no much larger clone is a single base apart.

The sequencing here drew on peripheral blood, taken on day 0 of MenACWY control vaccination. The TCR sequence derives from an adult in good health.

The CDR3 reads CASSLGGQGKGSYNSPLHF. Here is the DNA: TGTGCCAGCAGCTTAGGGGGACAGGGGAAAGGATCCTATAATTCACCCCTCCACTTT. The V and J segments used are TRBV11-3 and TRBJ1-6, with 10 bases in between that match TRBD1. CDR1 SGHNT and CDR2 YENEEA are derived from the germline V gene. At the junction V is shortened by 1 base and J by 1 base; bases outside the gene matches: 7. From cysteine to phenylalanine, the CDR3 is 19 amino acids long. The CDR3 DNA has 57 bases and is translated from base 1.